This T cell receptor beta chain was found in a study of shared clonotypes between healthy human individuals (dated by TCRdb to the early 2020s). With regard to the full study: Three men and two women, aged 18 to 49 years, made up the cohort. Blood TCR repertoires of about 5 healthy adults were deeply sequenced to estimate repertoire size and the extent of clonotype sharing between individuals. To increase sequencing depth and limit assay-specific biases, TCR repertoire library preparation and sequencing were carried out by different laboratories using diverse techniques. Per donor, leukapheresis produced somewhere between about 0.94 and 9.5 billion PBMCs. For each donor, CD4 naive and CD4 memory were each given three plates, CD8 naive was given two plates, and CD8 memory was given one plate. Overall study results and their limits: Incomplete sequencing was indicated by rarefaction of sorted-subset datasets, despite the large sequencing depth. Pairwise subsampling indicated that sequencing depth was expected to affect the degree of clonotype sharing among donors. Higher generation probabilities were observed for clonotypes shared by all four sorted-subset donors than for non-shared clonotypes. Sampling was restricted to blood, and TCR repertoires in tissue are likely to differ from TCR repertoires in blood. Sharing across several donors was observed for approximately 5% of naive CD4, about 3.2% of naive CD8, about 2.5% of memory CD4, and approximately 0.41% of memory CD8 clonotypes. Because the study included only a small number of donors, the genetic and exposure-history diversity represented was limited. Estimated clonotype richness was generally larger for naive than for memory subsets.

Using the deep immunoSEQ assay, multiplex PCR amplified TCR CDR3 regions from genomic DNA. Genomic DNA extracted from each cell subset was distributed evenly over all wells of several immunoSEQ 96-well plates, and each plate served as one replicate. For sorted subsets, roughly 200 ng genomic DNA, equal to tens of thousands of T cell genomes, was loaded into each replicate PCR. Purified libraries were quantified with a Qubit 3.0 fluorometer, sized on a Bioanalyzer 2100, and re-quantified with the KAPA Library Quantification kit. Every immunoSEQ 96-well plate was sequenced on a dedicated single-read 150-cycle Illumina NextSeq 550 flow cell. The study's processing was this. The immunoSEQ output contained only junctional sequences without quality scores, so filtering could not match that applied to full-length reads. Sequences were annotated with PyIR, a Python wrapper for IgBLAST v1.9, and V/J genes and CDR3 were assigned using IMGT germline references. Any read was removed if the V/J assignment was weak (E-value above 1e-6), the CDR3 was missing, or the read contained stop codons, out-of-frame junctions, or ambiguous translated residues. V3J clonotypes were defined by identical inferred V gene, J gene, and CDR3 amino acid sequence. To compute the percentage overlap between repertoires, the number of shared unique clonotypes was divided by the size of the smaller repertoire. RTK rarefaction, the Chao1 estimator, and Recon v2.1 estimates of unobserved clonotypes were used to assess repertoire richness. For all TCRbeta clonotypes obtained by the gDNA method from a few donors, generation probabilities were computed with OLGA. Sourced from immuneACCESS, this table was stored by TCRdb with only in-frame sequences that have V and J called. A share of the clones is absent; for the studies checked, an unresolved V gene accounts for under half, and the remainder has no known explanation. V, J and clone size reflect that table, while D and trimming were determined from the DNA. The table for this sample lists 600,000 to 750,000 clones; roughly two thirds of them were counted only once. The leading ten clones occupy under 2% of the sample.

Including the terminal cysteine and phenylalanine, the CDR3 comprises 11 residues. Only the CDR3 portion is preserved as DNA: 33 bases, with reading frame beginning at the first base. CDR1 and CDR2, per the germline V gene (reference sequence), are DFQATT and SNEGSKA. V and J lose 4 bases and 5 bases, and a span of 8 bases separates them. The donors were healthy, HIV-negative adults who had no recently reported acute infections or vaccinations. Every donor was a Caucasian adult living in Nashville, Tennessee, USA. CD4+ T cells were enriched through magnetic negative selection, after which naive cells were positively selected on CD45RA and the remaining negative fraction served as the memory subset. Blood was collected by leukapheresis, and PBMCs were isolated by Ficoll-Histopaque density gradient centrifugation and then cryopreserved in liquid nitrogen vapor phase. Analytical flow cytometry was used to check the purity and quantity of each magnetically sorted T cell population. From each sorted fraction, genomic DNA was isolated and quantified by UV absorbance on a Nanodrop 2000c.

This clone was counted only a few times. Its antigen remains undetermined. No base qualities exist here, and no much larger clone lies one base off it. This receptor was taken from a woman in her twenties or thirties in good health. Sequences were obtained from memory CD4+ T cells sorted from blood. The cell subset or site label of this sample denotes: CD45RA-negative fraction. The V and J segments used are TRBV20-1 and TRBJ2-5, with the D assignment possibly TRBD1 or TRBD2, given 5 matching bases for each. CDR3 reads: CSATGAETQYF. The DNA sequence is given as TGCAGTGCTACCGGGGCGGAGACCCAGTACTTC.